This T cell receptor (beta chain) was identified during a study of blood T cell repertoires in COVID-19. Study details: In each case, the material was cDNA or gDNA derived from T cells, B-cell-depleted T cells, or PBMCs.

Methods used by the authors: Reference gene primer amplification gave estimated nucleated cell counts. Some clones are missing from TCRdb's copy, which holds only in-frame ones; the method was immunoSEQ multiplex PCR. D and trimming were read from the DNA, whereas the V and J calls and clone size are those reported in that table. The sample holds hundreds of thousands of clones, about 88% seen once. A single count supports this clone. This CDR3 comprises 15 residues. The V gene lost 4 bases and the J gene lost 2 bases, with 13 bases spanning the gap. Germline CDR1 reads SGDLS; CDR2 reads YYNGEE. This study enrolled people aged 18 to 89 from under 25 US geographic areas.

Specimen: PBMCs or T cells enriched from blood (not recorded which). The receptor was isolated from a woman between 50 and 59 years old who had recovered from COVID-19. This rearrangement joins TRBV9 to TRBJ1-5; maybe TRBD1 (6 bases). The DNA of the CDR3 is TGTGCCAGCAGCCCAGGGGCTTTCGGCAATCAGCCCCAGCATTTT. Amino acid sequence: CASSPGAFGNQPQHF. Full variable domain (outside the CDR3, taken from reference TRBV9 and TRBJ1-5): DSGVTQTPKHLITATGQRVTLRCSPRSGDLSVYWYQQSLDQGLQFLIQYYNGEERAKGNILERFSAQQFPDLHSELNLSSLELGDSALYFCASSPGAFGNQPQHFGDGTRLSIL.